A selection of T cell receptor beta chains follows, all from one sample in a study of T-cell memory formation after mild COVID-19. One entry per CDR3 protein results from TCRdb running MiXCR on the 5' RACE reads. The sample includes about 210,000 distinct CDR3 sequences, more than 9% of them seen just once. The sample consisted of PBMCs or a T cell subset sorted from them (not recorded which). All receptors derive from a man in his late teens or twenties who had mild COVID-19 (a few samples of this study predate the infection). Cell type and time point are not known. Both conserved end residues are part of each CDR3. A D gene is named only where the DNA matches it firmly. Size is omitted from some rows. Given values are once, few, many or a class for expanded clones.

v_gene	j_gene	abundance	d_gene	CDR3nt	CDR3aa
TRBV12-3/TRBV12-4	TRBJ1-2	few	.	TGTGCCAGCACGCCTCAGGGACGAGCTAACTATGGCTACACCTTC	CASTPQGRANYGYTF
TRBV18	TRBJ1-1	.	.	TGTGCCAGCTCACCACCGTCGGGCACTGAAGCTTTCTTT	CASSPPSGTEAFF
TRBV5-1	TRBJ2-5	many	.	TGCGCCAGCAGCATCCAAGAGACCCAGTACTTC	CASSIQETQYF
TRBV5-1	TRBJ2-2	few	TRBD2	TGCGCCAGCAGCAGGGACGGGACTATGAACACCGGGGAGCTGTTTTTT	CASSRDGTMNTGELFF
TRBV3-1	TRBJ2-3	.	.	TGTGCCAGCAGCCCAGATGCAGCGACAGATACGCAGTATTTT	CASSPDAATDTQYF
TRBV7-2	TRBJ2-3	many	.	TGTGCCAGCAGCTTGGAGTTCCCAGATACGCAGTATTTT	CASSLEFPDTQYF
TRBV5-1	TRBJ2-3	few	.	TGCGCCAGCAGAGGTCTAGTCTTTCTAGATACGCAGTATTTT	CASRGLVFLDTQYF
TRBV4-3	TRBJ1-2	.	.	TGCGCCAGCAGGGGTTTTTCGAGGTCGGGGGACTATGGCTACACCTTC	CASRGFSRSGDYGYTF
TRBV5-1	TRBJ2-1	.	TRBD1	TGCGCCAGCAGCTCGGGACAGGGGAAGGGTATTGAGCAGTTCTTC	CASSSGQGKGIEQFF
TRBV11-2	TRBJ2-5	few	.	TGTGCCAGCAGCTTAGTTGTGGAGACCCAGTACTTC	CASSLVVETQYF
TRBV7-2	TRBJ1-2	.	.	TGTGCCAGCAGCTGGGAGGGGAACTATGGCTACACCTTC	CASSWEGNYGYTF
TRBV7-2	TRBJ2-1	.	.	TGTGCCAGCAGCTTTCGGGGGACGGCTTACAATGAGCAGTTCTTC	CASSFRGTAYNEQFF
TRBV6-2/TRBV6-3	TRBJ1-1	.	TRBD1	TGTGCCAGCAGTTACGGTGGGACAGGGGACACTGAAGCTTTCTTT	CASSYGGTGDTEAFF
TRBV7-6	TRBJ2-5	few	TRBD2	TGTGCCAGCAGCTTAGCATCTTCAGGCGGGGGGGCCCAAGAGACCCAGTACTTC	CASSLASSGGGAQETQYF
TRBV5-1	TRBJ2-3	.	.	TGCGCCAGCAGCTCGCCCATTATAGCGGAGTTGAAACGTACGCAGTATTTT	CASSSPIIAELKRTQYF
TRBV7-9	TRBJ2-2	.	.	TGTGCCAGCAGCTTAGGTCCAACCGGGAACACCGGGGAGCTGTTTTTT	CASSLGPTGNTGELFF
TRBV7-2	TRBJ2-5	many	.	TGTGCCAGCAGCTGGGGGCGGTACCAAGAGACCCAGTACTTC	CASSWGRYQETQYF
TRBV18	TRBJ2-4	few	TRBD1	TGTGCCAGCTCACCAACAGGGGACAACATTCAGTACTTC	CASSPTGDNIQYF
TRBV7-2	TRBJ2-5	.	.	TGTGCCAGCAGCTTATATGGGGCGTACCGGGAGACCCAGTACTTC	CASSLYGAYRETQYF
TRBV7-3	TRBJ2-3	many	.	TGTGCCAGCAGCACCGCAGGGGTCCGAGCGCAGTATTTT	CASSTAGVRAQYF
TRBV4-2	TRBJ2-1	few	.	TGTGCCAGCAGCCGTCCTAGGATTGCTGAGCAGTTCTTC	CASSRPRIAEQFF
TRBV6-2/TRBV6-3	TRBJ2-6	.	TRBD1	TGTGCCAGCAGCAGCGACAGGGCTTCTGGGGCCAACGTCCTGACTTTC	CASSSDRASGANVLTF
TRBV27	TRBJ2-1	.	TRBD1	TGTGCCAGCAGTTTAGGGCCGGGACAGGGGTCCACCTTCGACAATGAGCAGTTCTTC	CASSLGPGQGSTFDNEQFF
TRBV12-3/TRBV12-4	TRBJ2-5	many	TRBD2	TGTGCCAGCAGTCCCCGGCGGCGGGGGATGTTACTCCAAGAGACCCAGTACTTC	CASSPRRRGMLLQETQYF
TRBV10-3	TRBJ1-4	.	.	TGTGCCATCAGTCGTGGACAGACTAATGAAAAACTGTTTTTT	CAISRGQTNEKLFF
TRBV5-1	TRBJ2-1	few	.	TGCGCCAGCAGCTCCGGGGACCGCCGGGAGCAGTTCTTC	CASSSGDRREQFF
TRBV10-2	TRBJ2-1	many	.	TGCGCCAGCAGTGAGATACAGACCCATGAGCAGTTCTTC	CASSEIQTHEQFF
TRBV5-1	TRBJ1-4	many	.	TGCGCCAGCAGCTTGGACATCATCGGGGGTGGGGAAAAACTGTTTTTT	CASSLDIIGGGEKLFF
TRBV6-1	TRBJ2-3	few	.	TGTGCCAGCAGTGAAGGGGGGCAGGCCGAAATAACGCAGTATTTT	CASSEGGQAEITQYF
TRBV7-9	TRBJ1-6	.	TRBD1	TGTGCCAGCAGACGGGACAGCACTTCACCCCTCCACTTT	CASRRDSTSPLHF
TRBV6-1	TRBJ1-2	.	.	TGTGCCAGCAGTGTTTTCAGGGGAATTTATGGCTACACCTTC	CASSVFRGIYGYTF
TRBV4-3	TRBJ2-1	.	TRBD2	TGCGCCAGCAGCCAAGGAGGTGAGGTAGCGGGGGCCCTCTCCTACAATGAGCAGTTCTTC	CASSQGGEVAGALSYNEQFF
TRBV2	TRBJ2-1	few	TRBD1	TGTGCCAGCAGTGTCGACAGGGACGTTTACAATGAGCAGTTCTTC	CASSVDRDVYNEQFF
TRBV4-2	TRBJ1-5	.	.	TGTGCCAGCAGCCAAACAGGAGGGAATCAGCCCCAGCATTTT	CASSQTGGNQPQHF
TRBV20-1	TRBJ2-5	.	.	TGCAGTGCTAGAGTCGGGGGGCTCTTGGAGACCCAGTACTTC	CSARVGGLLETQYF
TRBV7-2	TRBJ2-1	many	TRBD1	TGTGCCAGCACCGAACAGGGGTCCTACAATGAGCAGTTCTTC	CASTEQGSYNEQFF
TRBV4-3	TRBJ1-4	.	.	TGCGCCAGCAGCCAAGTTCCAGGGACAACTAATGAAAAACTGTTTTTT	CASSQVPGTTNEKLFF
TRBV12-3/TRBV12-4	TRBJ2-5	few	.	TGTGCCAGCAGTTTTTCGCTAGCGGAGACCCAGTACTTC	CASSFSLAETQYF
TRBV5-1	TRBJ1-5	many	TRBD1	TGCGCCAGCAGCTTAGGGACAGGGCTGAATCAGCCCCAGCATTTT	CASSLGTGLNQPQHF
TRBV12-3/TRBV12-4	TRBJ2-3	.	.	TGTGCCAGCAGTGGACGACTAACAGATACGCAGTATTTT	CASSGRLTDTQYF
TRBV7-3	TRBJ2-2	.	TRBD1	TGTGCCAGCAGCTTAGCAGGGGGCGGTAACACCGGGGAGCTGTTTTTT	CASSLAGGGNTGELFF
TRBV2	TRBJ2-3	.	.	TGTGCCAATGGGGGTACAGATACGCAGTATTTT	CANGGTDTQYF
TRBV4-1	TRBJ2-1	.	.	TGCGCCAGCAGCGCCGCAGACAGACGCAATGAGCAGTTCTTC	CASSAADRRNEQFF